Sequencing of this T cell receptor (beta chain) was carried out in a study of cytomegalovirus exposure and HLA in healthy donors. Findings and caveats of the study: Three of the chains that were CMV-associated were confirmed in vitro to be specific for CMV antigens. TCR beta V segments were, for the most part, productive about 87% or about 30% of the time in an earlier analysis. Prediction of most subjects' HLA-A and HLA-B alleles by TCR beta sequences was reportedly accurate.

The study ran its PCR with 60 Vbeta and 13 Jbeta primers. Profiling relied on immunoSEQ multiplex PCR, and the TCRdb table lists in-frame clones only, not all of them. The table records just under 95,000 clones, more than 65% of them present only once. Concerning this clone itself: Its target is unknown.

Sequencing input: PBMCs. This TCR was recovered from a human donor in good health.

CDR3 in amino acids: CASRDGGGAEAFF. CDR3 DNA sequence: TGTGCCAGCAGGGATGGGGGGGGCGCTGAAGCTTTCTTT. The chain carries TRBV27 and TRBJ1-1; possible D gene TRBD1, 6 bases. V was cut by 6 bases and J by 6 bases, with 14 bases left in between. The CDR3 sequence is 13 residues long. Germline lookup yields CDR1 MNHEY and CDR2 SMNVEV (reference sequence).